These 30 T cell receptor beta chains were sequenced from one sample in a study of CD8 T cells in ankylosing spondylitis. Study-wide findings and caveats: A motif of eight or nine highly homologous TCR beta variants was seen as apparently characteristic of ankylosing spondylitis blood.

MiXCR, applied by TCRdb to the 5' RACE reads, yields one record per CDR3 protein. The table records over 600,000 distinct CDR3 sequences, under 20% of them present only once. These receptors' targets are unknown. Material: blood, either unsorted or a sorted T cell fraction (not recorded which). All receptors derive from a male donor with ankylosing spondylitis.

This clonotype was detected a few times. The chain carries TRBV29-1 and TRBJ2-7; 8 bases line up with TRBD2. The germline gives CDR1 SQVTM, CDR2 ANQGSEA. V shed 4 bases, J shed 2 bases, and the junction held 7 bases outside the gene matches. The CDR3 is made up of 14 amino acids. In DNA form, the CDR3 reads TGCAGCGTTGTCCGGGGGGGGACGGCCTACGAGCAGTACTTC. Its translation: CSVVRGGTAYEQYF.

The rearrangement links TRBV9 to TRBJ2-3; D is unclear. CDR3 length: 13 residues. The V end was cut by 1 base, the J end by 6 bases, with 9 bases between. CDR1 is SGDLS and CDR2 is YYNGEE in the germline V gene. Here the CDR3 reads CASSVLQQDTQYF. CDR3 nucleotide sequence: TGTGCCAGCAGCGTACTCCAACAGGATACGCAGTATTTT.

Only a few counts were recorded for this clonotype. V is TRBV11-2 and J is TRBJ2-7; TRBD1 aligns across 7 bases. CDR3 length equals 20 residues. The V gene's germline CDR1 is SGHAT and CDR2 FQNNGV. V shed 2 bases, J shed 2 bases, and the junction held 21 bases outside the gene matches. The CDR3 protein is CASSLSSWPDRAPKTYEQYF. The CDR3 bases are TGTGCCAGCAGCTTATCCTCTTGGCCCGACAGGGCCCCTAAGACCTACGAGCAGTACTTC.

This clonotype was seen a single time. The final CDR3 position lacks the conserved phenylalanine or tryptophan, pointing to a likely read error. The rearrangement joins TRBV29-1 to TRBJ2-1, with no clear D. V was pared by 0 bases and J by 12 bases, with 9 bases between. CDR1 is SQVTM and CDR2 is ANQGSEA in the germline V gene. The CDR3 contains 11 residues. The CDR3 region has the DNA TGCAGCGTTGAAGACCCCCCCCTGCAGTTCCTC. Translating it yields CSVEDPPLQFL.

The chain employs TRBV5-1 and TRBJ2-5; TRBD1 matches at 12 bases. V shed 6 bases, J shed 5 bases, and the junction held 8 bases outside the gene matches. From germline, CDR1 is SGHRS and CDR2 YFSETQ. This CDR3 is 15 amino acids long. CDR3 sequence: CASTAGTGGEETQYF. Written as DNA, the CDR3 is TGCGCCAGCACCGCGGGGACAGGGGGCGAGGAGACCCAGTACTTC.

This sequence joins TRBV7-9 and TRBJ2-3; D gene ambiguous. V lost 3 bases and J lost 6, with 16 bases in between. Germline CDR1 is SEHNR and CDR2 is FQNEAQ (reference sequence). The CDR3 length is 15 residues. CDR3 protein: CASSFIERAGDTQYF. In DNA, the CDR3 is TGTGCCAGCAGCTTTATCGAACGGGCTGGGGATACGCAGTATTTT.

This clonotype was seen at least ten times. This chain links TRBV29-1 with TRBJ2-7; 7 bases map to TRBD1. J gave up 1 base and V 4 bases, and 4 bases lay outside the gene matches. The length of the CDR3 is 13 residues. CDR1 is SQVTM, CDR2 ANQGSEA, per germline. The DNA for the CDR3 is TGCAGCGTTGTACAGGGGTTGTCCTACGAGCAGTACTTC. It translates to CSVVQGLSYEQYF.

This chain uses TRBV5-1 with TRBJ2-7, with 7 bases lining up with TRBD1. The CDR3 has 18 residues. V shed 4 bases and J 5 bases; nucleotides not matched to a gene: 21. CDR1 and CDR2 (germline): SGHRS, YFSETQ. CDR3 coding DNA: TGCGCCAGCAGCCCGGACGCCAAAAAGACAGGGCGGGTCAACGAGCAGTACTTC. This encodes CASSPDAKKTGRVNEQYF.

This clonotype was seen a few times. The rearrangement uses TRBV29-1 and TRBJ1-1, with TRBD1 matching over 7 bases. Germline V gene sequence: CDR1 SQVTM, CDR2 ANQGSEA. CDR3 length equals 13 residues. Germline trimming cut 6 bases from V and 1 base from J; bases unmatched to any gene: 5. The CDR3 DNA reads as TGCAGCGTCCCGACAGGGTGGAACACTGAAGCTTTCTTT. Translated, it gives CSVPTGWNTEAFF.

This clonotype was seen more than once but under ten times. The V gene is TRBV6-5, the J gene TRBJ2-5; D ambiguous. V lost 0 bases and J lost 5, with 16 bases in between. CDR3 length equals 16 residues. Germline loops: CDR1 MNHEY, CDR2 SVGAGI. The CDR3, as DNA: TGTGCCAGCAGTTACTCGAGCACCCCCGCGGAGGAGACCCAGTACTTC. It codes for CASSYSSTPAEETQYF.

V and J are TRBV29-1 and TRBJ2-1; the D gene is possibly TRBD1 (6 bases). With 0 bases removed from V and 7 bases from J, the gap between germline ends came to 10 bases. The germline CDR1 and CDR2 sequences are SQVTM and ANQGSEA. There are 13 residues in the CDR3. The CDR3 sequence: CSVEDLRGNEQFF. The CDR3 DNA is TGCAGCGTTGAAGATTTAAGGGGGAATGAGCAGTTCTTC.

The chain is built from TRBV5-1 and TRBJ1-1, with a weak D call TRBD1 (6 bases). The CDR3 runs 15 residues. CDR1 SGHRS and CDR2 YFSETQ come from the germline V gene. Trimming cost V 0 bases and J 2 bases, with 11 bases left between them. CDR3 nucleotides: TGCGCCAGCAGCTTGGGGACAGAATACAACACTGAAGCTTTCTTT. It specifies CASSLGTEYNTEAFF.

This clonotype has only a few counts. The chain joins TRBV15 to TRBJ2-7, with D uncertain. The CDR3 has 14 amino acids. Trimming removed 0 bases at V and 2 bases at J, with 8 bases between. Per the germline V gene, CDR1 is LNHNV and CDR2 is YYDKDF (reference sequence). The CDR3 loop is CATSRDYFAYEQYF. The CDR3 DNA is TGTGCCACCAGCAGAGATTATTTCGCCTACGAGCAGTACTTC.

Here the CDR3 DNA reads TGCAGCGTGAGCGACAGGGGATCTGGAAACACCATATATTTT. Translated, it gives CSVSDRGSGNTIYF. V usage is TRBV29-1 and J usage is TRBJ1-3; 8 bases are a match to TRBD1. This CDR3 spans 14 amino acids. V lost 6 bases, J lost 1 base, and 5 bases stayed unmatched. The germline CDR1 and CDR2 sequences are SQVTM and ANQGSEA.

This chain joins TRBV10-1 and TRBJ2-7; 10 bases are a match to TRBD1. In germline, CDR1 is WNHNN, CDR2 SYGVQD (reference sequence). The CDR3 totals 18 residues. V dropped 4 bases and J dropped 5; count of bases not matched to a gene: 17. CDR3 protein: CASSGHPAPDRGDHEQYF. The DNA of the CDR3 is TGCGCCAGCAGTGGCCACCCCGCCCCGGACAGGGGGGACCACGAGCAGTACTTC.

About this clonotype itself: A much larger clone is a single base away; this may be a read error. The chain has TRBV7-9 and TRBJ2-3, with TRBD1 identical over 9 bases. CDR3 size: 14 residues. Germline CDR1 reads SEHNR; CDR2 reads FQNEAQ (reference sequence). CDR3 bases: TGTGCCAGCAGTAGAACAGGGGGCGCAGAGACGCAGTATTTT. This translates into CASSRTGGAETQYF. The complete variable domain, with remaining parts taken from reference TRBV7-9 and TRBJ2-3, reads DTGVSQNPRHKITKRGQNVTFRCDPISEHNRLYWYRQTLGQGPEFLTYFQNEAQLEKSRLLSDRFSAERPKGSFSTLEIQRTEQGDSAMYLCASSRTGGAETQYFGPGTRLTVL.

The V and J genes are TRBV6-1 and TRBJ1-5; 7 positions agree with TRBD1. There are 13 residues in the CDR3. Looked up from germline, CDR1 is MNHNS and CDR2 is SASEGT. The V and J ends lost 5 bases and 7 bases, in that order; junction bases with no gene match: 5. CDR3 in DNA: TGTGCCAGCAGTAAAATGACAGGGCAGCCCCAGCATTTT. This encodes CASSKMTGQPQHF.

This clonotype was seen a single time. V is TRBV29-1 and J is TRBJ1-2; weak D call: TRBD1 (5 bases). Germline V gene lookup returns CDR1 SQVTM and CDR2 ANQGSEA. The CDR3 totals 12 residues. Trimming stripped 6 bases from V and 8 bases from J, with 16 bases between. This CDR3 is CSVPAGRRGYTF. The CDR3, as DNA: TGCAGCGTGCCGGCAGGGCGACGGGGCTACACCTTC.

In nucleotides, the CDR3 is TGCAGTGCTAGAGTAGCCGGACCGGGACTAGGAAGCTCCTACAATGAGCAGTTCTTC. It yields the protein CSARVAGPGLGSSYNEQFF. The J gene is TRBJ2-1, the V gene TRBV20-1, with 8 positions matching TRBD2. V dropped 1 base and J dropped 0; count of bases not matched to a gene: 14. The CDR3 consists of 19 residues. Germline V lookup: CDR1 DFQATT, CDR2 SNEGSKA (reference sequence).

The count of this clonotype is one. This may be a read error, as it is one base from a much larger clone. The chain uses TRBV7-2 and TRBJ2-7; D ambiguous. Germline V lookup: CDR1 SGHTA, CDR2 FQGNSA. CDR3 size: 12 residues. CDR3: CASSFWSYEQNF. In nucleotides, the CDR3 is TGTGCCAGCAGCTTTTGGAGCTACGAGCAGAACTTC.

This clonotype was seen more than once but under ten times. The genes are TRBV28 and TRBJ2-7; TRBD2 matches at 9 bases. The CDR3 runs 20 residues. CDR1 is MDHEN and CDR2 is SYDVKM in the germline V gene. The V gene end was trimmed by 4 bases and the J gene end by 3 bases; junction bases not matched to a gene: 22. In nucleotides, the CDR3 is TGTGCCAGCAGTTCACCAAATAAACCTACCCTAGCGGGACGTAGCTACGAGCAGTACTTC. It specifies CASSSPNKPTLAGRSYEQYF.

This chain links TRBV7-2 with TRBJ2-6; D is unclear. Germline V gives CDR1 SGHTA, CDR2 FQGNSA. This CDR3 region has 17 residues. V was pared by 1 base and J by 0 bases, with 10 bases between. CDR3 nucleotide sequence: TGTGCCAGCAGCTTAGTTGCCAGCTTCTCTGGGGCCAACGTCCTGACTTTC. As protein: CASSLVASFSGANVLTF.

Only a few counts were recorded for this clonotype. The CDR3 reads CASSWGGGRGNEQFF. CDR3 in DNA: TGCGCCAGCAGCTGGGGCGGGGGCCGTGGAAATGAGCAGTTCTTC. This rearrangement joins TRBV5-1 to TRBJ2-1; tentative D call: TRBD2 (7 bases). Germline V gives CDR1 SGHRS, CDR2 YFSETQ. The V end lost 3 bases, the J end lost 7 bases, and 17 bases lay between the germline ends. The CDR3 is made up of 15 amino acids.

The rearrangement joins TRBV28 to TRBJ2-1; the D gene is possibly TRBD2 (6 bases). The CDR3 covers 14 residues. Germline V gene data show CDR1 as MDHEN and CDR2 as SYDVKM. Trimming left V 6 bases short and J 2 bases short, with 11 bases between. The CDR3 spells CASSRRAAYNEQFF. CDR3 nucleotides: TGTGCCAGCAGCAGGAGGGCCGCCTACAATGAGCAGTTCTTC.

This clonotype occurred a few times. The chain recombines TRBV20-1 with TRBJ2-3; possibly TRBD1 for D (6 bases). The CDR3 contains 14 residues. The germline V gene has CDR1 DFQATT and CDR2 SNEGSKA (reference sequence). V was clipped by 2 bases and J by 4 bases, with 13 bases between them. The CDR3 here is CSARRGMRADTQYF. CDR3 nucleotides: TGCAGTGCTAGAAGGGGGATGAGGGCAGATACGCAGTATTTT.

As DNA, the CDR3 is TGCAGTGCTAGAGCTGGCGGAGCCTTCTACGAGCAGTACTTC. Its protein product is CSARAGGAFYEQYF. V and J are TRBV20-1 and TRBJ2-7; D is uncertain. Trimming took 1 base from V and 3 from J, leaving 13 bases between them. Germline CDR1 DFQATT, CDR2 SNEGSKA (reference sequence). The CDR3 is 14 amino acids.

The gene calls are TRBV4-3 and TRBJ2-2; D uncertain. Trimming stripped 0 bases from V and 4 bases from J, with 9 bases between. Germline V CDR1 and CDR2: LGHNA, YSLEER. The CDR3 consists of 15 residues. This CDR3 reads CASSQDQVPTGELFF. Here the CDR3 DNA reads TGCGCCAGCAGCCAAGATCAGGTCCCCACCGGGGAGCTGTTTTTT.

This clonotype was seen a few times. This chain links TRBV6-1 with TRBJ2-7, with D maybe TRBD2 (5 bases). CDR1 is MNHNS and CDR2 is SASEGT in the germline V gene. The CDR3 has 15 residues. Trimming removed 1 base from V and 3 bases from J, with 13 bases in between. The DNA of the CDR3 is TGTGCCAGCAGTGAAGAGTGGAGCGGCCTCTACGAGCAGTACTTC. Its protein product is CASSEEWSGLYEQYF.

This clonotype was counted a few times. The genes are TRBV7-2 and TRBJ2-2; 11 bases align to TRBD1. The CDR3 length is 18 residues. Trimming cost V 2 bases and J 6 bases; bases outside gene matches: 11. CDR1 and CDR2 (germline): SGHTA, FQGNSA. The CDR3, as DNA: TGTGCCAGCAGCTTATCGCTACGGGGACAGGGGGAGGCCGGGGAGCTGTTTTTT. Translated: CASSLSLRGQGEAGELFF.

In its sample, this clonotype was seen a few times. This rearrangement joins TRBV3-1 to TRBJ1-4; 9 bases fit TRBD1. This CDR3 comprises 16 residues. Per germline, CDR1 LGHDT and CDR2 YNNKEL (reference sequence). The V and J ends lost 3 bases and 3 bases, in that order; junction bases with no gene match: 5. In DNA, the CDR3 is TGTGCCAGCAGCCACCGCGGGACAGGGTCTAATGAAAAACTGTTTTTT. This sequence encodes CASSHRGTGSNEKLFF.